A selection of T cell receptor beta chains follows, all from one sample in a study of blood T cell repertoires in COVID-19. Assay: immunoSEQ multiplex PCR; the TCRdb copy retains only in-frame clones and omits some. The sample has 50,000 to 65,000 clones; around 74% are singletons. The sequenced material came from peripheral blood. These receptor sequences come from a woman aged 45-65 years with active or convalescent COVID-19. CDR3s include the opening cysteine and the closing phenylalanine or tryptophan. D genes are given only for firm matches. Clone size is stated in some rows and not others, as once, few, many or a class when expanded.

J | D | V | size | DNA | CDR3
TRBJ2-5 | - | TRBV19 | - | TGTGCCAGTAGTATGTACGGTAAAGAGACCCAGTACTTC | CASSMYGKETQYF
TRBJ1-1 | - | TRBV6-5 | - | TGTGCCAGCACCCGAGGGATGAACACTGAAGCTTTCTTT | CASTRGMNTEAFF
TRBJ1-5 | TRBD1 | TRBV7-9 | once | TGTGCCAGCAGCTCAGGACAGGGAAGGCAGCCCCAGCATTTT | CASSSGQGRQPQHF
TRBJ2-1 | - | TRBV5-1 | - | TGCGCCAGCAGCTTGGCAGGGGGGACCTCCTACAATGAGCAGTTCTTC | CASSLAGGTSYNEQFF
TRBJ1-1 | - | TRBV12-3/TRBV12-4 | - | TGTGCCAGCAGCGAGACAGAACGCGCTTTCTTT | CASSETERAFF
TRBJ2-2 | TRBD2 | TRBV7-2 | - | TGTGCCAGCAGCTCGAGCGGGAGTGTCACCGGGGAGCTGTTTTTT | CASSSSGSVTGELFF
TRBJ2-7 | - | TRBV2 | - | TGTGCCAGCAGTGAAGCGCGGGTGGGGGAGCAGTACTTC | CASSEARVGEQYF
TRBJ1-5 | - | TRBV6-6 | - | TGTGCCAGCAGTCCTTTCAGGGTTGCACAGCATTTT | CASSPFRVAQHF
TRBJ2-2 | - | TRBV4-1 | - | TGCGCCAGCAGCCAAGATAGGGTTACTAGTCGAACCGGGGAGCTGTTTTTT | CASSQDRVTSRTGELFF
TRBJ2-5 | - | TRBV29-1 | few | TGCAGCGTTGGAGCGGGTGAGAGGACCCAGTACTTC | CSVGAGERTQYF
TRBJ2-1 | TRBD2 | TRBV16 | - | TGTGCCAGCCACCTAGCGGTGTGGGATGAGCAGTTCTTC | CASHLAVWDEQFF
TRBJ1-2 | - | TRBV20-1 | few | TGCAGTGCTAGCGGCTATGGCTACACCTTC | CSASGYGYTF
TRBJ2-1 | - | TRBV11-1 | - | TGTGCCAGCAGCTTAGCGACTGGGACTCACTCGGATGAGCAGTTCTTC | CASSLATGTHSDEQFF
TRBJ1-1 | - | TRBV10-3 | - | TGTGCCCTCCGGGGGTCGAGTAACACTGAAGCTTTCTTT | CALRGSSNTEAFF
TRBJ1-5 | - | TRBV6-5 | - | TGTGCCAGCAGTTCGGGGGGGGAAGGTAATCAGCCCCAGCATTTT | CASSSGGEGNQPQHF
TRBJ2-1 | - | TRBV19 | - | TGTGCCAGTAGTATCGGGGCTAGCGTGTATAATGAGCAGTTCTTC | CASSIGASVYNEQFF
TRBJ2-5 | - | TRBV4-3 | - | TGCGCCAGCAGCCAAGTCCGGGAAGAGACCCAGTACTTC | CASSQVREETQYF
TRBJ2-3 | - | TRBV4-2 | - | TGTGCCAGCAGCCAAGACGGATTAGCGGTAATTTGGGATACGCAGTATTTT | CASSQDGLAVIWDTQYF
TRBJ1-2 | TRBD1 | TRBV20-1 | - | TGCAGTGCGCCAGGGGGGTATGGCTACACCTTC | CSAPGGYGYTF
TRBJ1-4 | TRBD1 | TRBV19 | once | TGTGCCAGTAGGCAAACAGGGGCAGGTGAAAAACTGTTTTTT | CASRQTGAGEKLFF
TRBJ2-3 | TRBD2 | TRBV9 | - | TGTGCCAGCAGCGTAGGAGGTAGCGGGAGCACAGATACGCAGTATTTT | CASSVGGSGSTDTQYF
TRBJ1-2 | - | TRBV25-1 | - | TGTGCCAGCAGTGAATTTGGGGGAGGCTATGGCTACACCTTC | CASSEFGGGYGYTF
TRBJ2-5 | - | TRBV18 | - | TGTGCCAGCTCACCACCGAGTACAGGGCTCCAAGAGACCCAGTACTTC | CASSPPSTGLQETQYF
TRBJ2-1 | TRBD1 | TRBV5-4 | - | TGTGCCAGCAGCCCTCGAGACAGGGGAGGTTACAATGAGCAGTTCTTC | CASSPRDRGGYNEQFF
TRBJ1-3 | - | TRBV7-9 | - | TGTGCCAGCAGATTAGGGAGGGGAGGAAACACCATATATTTT | CASRLGRGGNTIYF